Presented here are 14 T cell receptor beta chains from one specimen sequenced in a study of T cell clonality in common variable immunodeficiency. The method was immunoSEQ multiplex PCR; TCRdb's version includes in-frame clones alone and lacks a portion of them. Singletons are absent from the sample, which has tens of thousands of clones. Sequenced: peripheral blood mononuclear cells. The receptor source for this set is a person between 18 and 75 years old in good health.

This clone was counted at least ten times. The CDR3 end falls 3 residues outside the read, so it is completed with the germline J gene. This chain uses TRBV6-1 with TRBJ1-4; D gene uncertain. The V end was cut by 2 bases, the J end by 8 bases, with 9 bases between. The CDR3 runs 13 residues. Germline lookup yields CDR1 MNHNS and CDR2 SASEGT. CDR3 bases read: TGTGCCAGCAGTGAAATGTCCGGGGAAAAA. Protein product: CASSEMSGEK. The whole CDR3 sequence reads CASSEMSGEKLFF.

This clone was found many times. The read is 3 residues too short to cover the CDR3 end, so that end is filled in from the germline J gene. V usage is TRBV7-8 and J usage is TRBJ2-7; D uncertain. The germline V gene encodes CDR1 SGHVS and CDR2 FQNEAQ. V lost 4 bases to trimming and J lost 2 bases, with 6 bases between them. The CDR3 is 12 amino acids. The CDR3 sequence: CASSSPTYEQYF. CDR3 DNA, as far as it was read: TGTGCCAGCAGCTCCCCAACCTACGAG.

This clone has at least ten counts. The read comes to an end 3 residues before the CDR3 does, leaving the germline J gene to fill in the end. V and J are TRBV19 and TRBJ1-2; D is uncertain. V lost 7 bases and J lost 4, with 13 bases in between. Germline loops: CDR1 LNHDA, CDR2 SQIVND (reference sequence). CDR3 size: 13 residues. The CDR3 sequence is CASTGQRGYGYTF. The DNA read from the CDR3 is TGTGCCAGTACCGGTCAGCGAGGCTATGGC.

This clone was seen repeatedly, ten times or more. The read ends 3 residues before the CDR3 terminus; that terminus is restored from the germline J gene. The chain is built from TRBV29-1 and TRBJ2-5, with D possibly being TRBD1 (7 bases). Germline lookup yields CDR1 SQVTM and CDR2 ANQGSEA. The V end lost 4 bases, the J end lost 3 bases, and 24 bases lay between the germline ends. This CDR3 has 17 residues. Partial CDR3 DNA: TGCAGCGTTGGCGGGACAGCGAAAGCATATACCGAAGAGACC. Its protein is CSVGGTAKAYTEET. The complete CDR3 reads CSVGGTAKAYTEETQYF.

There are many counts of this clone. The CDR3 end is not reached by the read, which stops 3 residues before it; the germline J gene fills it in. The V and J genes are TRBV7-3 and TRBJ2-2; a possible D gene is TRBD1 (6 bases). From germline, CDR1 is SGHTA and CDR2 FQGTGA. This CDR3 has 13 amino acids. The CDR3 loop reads CASSPHRQEKLFF. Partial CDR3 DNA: TGTGCCAGCAGCCCACATCGACAGGAGAAG.

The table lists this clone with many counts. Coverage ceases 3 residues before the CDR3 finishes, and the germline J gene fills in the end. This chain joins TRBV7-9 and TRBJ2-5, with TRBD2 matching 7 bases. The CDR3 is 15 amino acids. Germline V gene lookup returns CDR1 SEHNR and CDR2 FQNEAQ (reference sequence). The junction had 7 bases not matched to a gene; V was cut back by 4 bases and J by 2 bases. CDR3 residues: CASSSGGTQQETQYF. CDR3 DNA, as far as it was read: TGTGCCAGCAGCTCCGGGGGGACCCAGCAAGAGACC.

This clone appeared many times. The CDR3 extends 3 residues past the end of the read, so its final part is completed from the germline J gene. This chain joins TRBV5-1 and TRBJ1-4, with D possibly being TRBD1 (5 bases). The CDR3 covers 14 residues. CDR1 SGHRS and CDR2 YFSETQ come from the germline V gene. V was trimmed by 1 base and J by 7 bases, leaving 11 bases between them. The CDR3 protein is CASSLRGNGEKLFF. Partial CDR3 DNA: TGCGCCAGCAGCTTGCGGGGGAATGGTGAAAAA.

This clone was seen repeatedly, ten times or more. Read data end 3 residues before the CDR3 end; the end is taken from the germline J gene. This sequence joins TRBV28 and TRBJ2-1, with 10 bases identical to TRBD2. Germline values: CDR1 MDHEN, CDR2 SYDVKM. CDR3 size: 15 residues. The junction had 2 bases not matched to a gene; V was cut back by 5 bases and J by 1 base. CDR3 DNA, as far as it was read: TGTGCCAGCAGTAGGACTAGCGGTTCCTACAATGAG. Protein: CASSRTSGSYNE. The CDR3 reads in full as CASSRTSGSYNEQFF.

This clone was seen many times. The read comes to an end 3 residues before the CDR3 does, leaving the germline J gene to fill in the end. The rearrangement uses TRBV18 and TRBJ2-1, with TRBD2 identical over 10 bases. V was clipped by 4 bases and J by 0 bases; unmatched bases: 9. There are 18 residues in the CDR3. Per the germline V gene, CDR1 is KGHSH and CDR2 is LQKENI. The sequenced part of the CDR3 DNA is TGTGCCAGCTCACACCCGGAGCGGGGGGGCACCTCCTACAATGAG. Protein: CASSHPERGGTSYNE. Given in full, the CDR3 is CASSHPERGGTSYNEQFF.

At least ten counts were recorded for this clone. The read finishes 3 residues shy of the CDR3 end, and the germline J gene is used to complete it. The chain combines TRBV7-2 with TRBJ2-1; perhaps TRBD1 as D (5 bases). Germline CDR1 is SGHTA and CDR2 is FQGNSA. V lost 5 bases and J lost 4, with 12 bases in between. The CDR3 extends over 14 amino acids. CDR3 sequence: CASSPRQIYNEQFF. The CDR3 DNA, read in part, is TGTGCCAGCAGCCCACGACAGATTTACAATGAG. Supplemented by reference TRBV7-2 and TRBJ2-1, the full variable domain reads GAGVSQSPSNKVTEKGKDVELRCDPISGHTALYWYRQSLGQGLEFLIYFQGNSAPDKSGLPSDRFSAERTGGSVSTLTIQRTQQEDSAVYLCASSPRQIYNEQFFGPGTRLTVL.

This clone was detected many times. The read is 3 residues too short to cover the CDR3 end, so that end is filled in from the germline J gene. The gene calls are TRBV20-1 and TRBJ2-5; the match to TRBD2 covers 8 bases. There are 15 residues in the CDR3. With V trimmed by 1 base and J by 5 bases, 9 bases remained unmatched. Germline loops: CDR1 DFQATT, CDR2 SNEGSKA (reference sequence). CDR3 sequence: CSARVGTRPLETQYF. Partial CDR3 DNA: TGCAGTGCTAGAGTGGGGACTAGGCCTTTGGAGACC.

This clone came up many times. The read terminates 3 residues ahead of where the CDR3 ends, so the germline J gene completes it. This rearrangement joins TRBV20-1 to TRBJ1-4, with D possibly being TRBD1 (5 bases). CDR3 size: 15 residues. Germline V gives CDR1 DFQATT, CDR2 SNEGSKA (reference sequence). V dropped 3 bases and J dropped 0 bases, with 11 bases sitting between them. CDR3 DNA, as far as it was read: TGCAGTGCTAGTGGCAGGGCGACAACTAATGAAAAA. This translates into CSASGRATTNEK. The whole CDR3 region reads CSASGRATTNEKLFF.

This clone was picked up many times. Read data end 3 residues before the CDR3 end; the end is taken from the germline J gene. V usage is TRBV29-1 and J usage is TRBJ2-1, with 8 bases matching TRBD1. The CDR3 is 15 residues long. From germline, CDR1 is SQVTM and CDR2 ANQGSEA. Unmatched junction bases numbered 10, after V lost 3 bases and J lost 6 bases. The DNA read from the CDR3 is TGCAGCGTTGACCTTAGGACAGGGAGTAGCAATGAG. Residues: CSVDLRTGSSNE. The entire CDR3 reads CSVDLRTGSSNEQFF.

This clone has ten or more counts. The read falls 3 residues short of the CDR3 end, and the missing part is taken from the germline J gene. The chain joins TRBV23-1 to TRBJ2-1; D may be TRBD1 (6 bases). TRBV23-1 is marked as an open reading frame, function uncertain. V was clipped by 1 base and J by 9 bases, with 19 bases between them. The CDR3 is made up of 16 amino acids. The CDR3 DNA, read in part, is TGCGCCAGCAGTCAATGGGGGCCCCGGGGATTGGGTGAG. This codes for CASSQWGPRGLGE. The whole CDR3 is CASSQWGPRGLGEQFF.